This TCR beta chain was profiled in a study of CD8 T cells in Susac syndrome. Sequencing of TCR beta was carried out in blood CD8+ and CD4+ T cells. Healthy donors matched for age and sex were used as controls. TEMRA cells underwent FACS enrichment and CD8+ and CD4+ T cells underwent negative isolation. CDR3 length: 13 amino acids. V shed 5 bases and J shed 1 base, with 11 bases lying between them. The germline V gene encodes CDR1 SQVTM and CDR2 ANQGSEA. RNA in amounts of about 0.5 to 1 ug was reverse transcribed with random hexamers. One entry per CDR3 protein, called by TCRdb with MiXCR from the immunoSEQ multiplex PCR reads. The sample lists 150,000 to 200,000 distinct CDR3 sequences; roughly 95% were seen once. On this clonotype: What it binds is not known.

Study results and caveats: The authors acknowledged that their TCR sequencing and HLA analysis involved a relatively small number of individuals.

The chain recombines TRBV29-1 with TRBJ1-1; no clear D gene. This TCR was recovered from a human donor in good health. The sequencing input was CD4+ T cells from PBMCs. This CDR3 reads CSVTDNPNTEAFF. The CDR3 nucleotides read TGCAGCGTTACAGACAATCCGAACACTGAAGCTTTCTTT.